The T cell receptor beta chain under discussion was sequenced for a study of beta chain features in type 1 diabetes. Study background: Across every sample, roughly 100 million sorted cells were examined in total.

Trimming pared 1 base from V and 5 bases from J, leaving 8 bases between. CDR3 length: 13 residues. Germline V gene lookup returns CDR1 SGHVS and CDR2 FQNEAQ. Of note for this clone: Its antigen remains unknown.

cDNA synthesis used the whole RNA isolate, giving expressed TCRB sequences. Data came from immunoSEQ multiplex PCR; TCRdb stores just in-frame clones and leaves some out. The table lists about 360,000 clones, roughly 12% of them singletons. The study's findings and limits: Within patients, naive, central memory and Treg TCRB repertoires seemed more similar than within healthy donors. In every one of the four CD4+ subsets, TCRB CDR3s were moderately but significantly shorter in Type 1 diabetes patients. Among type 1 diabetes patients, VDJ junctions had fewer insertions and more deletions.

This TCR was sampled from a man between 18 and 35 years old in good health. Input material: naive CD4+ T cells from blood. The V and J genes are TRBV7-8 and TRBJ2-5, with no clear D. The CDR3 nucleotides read TGTGCCAGCAGCTTAGGGCCCCGCGAGACCCAGTACTTC. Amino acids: CASSLGPRETQYF.